The TCR beta chain described here comes from a study of control samples from healthy donors and cancer patients. Libraries were prepared by immunoSEQ multiplex PCR; TCRdb keeps only in-frame clonotypes and omits some of them. Of over 150,000 clones in the sample, 90% to 95% were seen once. Germline lookup yields CDR1 GTSNPN and CDR2 SVGIG (reference sequence). The CDR3 covers 14 residues. V lost 2 bases, J lost 3 bases, and 12 bases lay in between. Sequencing was performed on blood. The chain carries TRBV30 and TRBJ2-3; D is perhaps TRBD1 (6 bases). This clonotype was obtained from a man younger than 40 in good health. The CDR3 bases are TGTGCCTGGAGTTACAGGGTTGGGACAGATACGCAGTATTTT. It specifies CAWSYRVGTDTQYF.